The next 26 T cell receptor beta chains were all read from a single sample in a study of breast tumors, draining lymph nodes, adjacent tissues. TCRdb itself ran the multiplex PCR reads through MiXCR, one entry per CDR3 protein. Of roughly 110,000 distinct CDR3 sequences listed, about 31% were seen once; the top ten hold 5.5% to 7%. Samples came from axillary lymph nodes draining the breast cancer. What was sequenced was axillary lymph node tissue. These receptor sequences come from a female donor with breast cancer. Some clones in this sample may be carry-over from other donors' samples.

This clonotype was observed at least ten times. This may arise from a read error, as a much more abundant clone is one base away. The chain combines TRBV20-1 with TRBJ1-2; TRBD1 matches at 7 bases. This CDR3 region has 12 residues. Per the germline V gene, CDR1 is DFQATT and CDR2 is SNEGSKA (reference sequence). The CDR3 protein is CSASTGDYGSTF. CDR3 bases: TGCAGTGCTTCCACAGGGGACTATGGCTCCACCTTC.

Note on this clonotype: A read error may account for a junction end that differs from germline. For the CDR3, the DNA is TGTGCCAGCAGCGGGTTCCCTAAACGCTACGGGCAGTATTTC. Protein: CASSGFPKRYGQYF. The chain employs TRBV13 and TRBJ2-7; the D is unclear. The CDR3 runs 14 residues. CDR1 is PRHDT and CDR2 is FYEKMQ in the germline V gene (reference sequence). The full variable domain, in which reference TRBV13 and TRBJ2-7 provide the parts outside the CDR3, is AAGVIQSPRHLIKEKRETATLKCYPIPRHDTVYWYQQGPGQDPQFLISFYEKMQSDKGSIPDRFSAQQFSDYHSELNMSSLELGDSALYFCASSGFPKRYGQYFGPGTRLTVT.

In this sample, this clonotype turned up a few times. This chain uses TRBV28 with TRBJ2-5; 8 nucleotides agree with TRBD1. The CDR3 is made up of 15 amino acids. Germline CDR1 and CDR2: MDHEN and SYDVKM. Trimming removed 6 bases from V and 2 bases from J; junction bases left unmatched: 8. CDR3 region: CASSLSGGWQETQYF. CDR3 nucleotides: TGTGCCAGCAGCCTATCAGGGGGCTGGCAAGAGACCCAGTACTTC.

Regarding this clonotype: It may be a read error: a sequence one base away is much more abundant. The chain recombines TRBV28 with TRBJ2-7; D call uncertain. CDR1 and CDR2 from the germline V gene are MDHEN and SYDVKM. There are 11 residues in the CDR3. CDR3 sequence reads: CAGSATYEQYF. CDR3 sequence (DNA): TGTGCCGGCAGTGCGACCTACGAGCAGTACTTC.

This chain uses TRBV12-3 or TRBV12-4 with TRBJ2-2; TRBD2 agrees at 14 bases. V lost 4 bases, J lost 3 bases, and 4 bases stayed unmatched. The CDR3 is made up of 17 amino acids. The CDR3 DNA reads TGTGCCAGCAGTTCGGGACTAGCGGGAGCTCACACCGGGGAGCTGTTTTTT. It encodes CASSSGLAGAHTGELFF.

CDR3 nucleotide sequence: TGTGCCATCAGGTGGGGATCCTATAATTCACCCCTCCACTTT. It yields the protein CAIRWGSYNSPLHF. The chain employs TRBV10-3 and TRBJ1-6, with D unresolved. The germline CDR1 and CDR2 sequences are ENHRY and SYGVKD. V gave up 6 bases and J gave up 1 base, with 7 bases separating them. This CDR3 comprises 14 residues.

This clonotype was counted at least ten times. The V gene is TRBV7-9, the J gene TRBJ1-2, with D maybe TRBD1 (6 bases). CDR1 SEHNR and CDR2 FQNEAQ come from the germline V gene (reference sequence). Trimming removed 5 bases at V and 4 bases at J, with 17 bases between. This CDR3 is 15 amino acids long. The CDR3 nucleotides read TGTGCCAGCAGCCTCGGGCGGGGGCCAGTCTATGGCTACACCTTC. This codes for CASSLGRGPVYGYTF.

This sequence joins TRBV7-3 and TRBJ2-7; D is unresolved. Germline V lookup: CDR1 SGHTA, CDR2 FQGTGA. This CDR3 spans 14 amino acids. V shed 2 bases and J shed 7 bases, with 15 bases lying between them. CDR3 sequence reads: CASSLGPTDGEQYF. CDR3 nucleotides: TGTGCCAGCAGCTTAGGGCCCACAGATGGAGAGCAGTACTTC.

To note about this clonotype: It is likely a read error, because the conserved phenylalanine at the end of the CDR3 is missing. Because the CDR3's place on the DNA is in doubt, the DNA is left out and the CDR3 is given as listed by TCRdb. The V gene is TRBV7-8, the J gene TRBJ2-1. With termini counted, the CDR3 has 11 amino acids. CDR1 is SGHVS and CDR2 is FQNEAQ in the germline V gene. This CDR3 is CASSDYNEKFL.

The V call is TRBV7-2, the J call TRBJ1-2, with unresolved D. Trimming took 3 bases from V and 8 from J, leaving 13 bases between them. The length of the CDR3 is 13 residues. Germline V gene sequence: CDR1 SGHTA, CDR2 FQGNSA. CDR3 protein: CASSFGQEGGYTF. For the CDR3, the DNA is TGTGCCAGCAGCTTTGGGCAGGAGGGCGGCTACACCTTC.

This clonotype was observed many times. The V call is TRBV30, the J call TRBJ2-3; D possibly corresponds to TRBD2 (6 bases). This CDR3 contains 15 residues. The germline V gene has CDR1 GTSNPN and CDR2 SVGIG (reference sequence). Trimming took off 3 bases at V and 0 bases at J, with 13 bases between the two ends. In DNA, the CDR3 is TGTGCCTGGAGCACCGGGACTTTAAGCACAGATACGCAGTATTTT. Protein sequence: CAWSTGTLSTDTQYF.

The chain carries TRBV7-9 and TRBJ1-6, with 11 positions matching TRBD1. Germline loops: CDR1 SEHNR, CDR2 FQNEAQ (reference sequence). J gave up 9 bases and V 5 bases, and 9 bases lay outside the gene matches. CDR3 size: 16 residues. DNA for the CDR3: TGTGCCAGCAGCGGCAGGACCGGGACAGGGGGTTCACCCCTCCACTTT. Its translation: CASSGRTGTGGSPLHF.

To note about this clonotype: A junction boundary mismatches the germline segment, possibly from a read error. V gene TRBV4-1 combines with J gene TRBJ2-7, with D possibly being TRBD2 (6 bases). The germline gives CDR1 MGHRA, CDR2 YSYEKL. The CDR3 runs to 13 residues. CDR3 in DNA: TGCGCCAGCAGCCAGAGGGAGGCCTACGAGCGGTACTTC. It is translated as CASSQREAYERYF.

Written as DNA, the CDR3 is TGTGCCACCAGTGATTTGACTAGCGGGACCTGGGATACGCAGTATTTT. Its translation: CATSDLTSGTWDTQYF. The V call is TRBV24-1, the J call TRBJ2-3; 10 bases align to TRBD2. Germline CDR1 and CDR2: KGHDR and SFDVKD. The CDR3 is 16 amino acids. With 0 bases clipped from V and 6 bases from J, the junction kept 5 bases outside the gene matches.

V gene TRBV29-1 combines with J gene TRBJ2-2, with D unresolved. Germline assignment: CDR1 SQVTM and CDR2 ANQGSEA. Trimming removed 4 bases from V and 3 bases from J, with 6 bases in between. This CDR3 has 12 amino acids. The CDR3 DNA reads TGCAGCGTTGGAGACTACACCGGGGAGCTGTTTTTT. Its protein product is CSVGDYTGELFF.

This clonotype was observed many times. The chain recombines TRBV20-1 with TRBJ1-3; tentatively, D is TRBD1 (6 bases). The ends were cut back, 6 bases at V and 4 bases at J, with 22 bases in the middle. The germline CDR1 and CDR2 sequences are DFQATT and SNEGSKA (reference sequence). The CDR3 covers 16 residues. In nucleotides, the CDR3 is TGCAGTGCGCGAATGGCGGGGGGGCATCACGGAAACACCATATATTTT. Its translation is CSARMAGGHHGNTIYF.

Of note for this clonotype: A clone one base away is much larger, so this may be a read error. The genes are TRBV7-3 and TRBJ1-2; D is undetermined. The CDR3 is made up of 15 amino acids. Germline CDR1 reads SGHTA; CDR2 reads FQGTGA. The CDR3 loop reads CASSLSPGGNYGYPF. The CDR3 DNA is TGTGCCAGCAGTTTATCCCCGGGAGGGAACTATGGCTACCCCTTC.

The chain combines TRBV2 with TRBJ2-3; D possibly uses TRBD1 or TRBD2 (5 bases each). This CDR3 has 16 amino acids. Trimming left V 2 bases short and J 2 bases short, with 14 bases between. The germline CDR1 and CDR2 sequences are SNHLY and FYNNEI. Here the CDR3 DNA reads TGTGCCAGCAGTGAATTAAGGTGGGGGAACACAGATACGCAGTATTTT. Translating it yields CASSELRWGNTDTQYF.

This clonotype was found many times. CDR3 nucleotide sequence: TGTGCCAGCAGAGACGCCGGGACAGGGGACAATGAGCAGTTCTTC. This encodes CASRDAGTGDNEQFF. The V gene is TRBV7-3, the J gene TRBJ2-1; 10 bases agree with TRBD1. After removal of 6 bases from V and 5 bases from J, the junction contained 7 bases not matched to a gene. CDR1 and CDR2 from the germline V gene are SGHTA and FQGTGA. This CDR3 is 15 amino acids long. The full variable domain, its missing parts supplied by reference TRBV7-3 and TRBJ2-1, is GAGVSQTPSNKVTEKGKYVELRCDPISGHTALYWYRQSLGQGPEFLIYFQGTGAADDSGLPNDRFFAVRPEGSVSTLKIQRTERGDSAVYLCASRDAGTGDNEQFFGPGTRLTVL.

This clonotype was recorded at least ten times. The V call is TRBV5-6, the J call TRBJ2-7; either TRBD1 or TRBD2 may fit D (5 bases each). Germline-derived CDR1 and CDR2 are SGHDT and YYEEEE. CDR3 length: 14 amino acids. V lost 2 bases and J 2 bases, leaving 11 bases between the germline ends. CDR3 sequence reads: CASSFTGPTYEQYF. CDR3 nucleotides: TGTGCCAGCAGCTTCACGGGGCCAACCTACGAGCAGTACTTC.

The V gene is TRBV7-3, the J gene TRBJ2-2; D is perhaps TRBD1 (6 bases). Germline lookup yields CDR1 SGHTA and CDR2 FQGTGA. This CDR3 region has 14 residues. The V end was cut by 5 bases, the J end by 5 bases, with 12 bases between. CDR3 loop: CASSHRGGTGELFF. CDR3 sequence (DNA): TGTGCCAGCAGCCACCGAGGGGGAACCGGGGAGCTGTTTTTT.

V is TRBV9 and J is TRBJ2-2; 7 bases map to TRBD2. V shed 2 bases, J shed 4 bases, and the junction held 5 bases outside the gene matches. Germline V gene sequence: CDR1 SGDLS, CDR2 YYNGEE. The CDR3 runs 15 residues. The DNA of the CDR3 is TGTGCCAGCAGCGTGTGGGGGGGGGGCACCGGGGAGCTGTTTTTT. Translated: CASSVWGGGTGELFF.

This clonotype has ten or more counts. The CDR3 region is CASSVGPDRAYGYTF. CDR3 nucleotides: TGTGCCAGCAGCGTAGGGCCGGACAGGGCCTATGGCTACACCTTC. The V call is TRBV9, the J call TRBJ1-2; 8 bases fit TRBD1. V lost 0 bases to trimming and J lost 4 bases; unmatched junction nucleotides: 5. The CDR3 covers 15 residues. Germline assignment: CDR1 SGDLS and CDR2 YYNGEE.

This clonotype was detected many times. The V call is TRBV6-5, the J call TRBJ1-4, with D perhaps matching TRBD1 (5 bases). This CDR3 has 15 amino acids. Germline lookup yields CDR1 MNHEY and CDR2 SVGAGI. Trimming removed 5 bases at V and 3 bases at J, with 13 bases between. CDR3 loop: CASSHTGGSNEKLFF. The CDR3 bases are TGTGCCAGCAGTCACACCGGGGGATCTAATGAAAAACTGTTTTTT.

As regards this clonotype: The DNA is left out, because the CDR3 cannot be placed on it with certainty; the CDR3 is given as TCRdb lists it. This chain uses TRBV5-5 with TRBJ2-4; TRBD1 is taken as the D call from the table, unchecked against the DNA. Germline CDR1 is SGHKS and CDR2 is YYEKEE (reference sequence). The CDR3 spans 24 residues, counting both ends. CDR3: CASSLLQGGGYEQYFGPLENIQYF.

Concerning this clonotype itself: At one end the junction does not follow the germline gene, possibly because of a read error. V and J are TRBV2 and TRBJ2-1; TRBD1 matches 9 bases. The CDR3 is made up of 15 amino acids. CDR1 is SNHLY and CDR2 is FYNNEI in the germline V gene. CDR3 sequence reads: CASSGRTGEDNGQFF. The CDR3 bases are TGTGCCAGCAGTGGAAGGACAGGGGAAGACAATGGGCAGTTCTTC.